This T cell receptor (beta chain) originates from a study of blood T cell repertoires in COVID-19. Looking at the study overall: Samples taken during acute and convalescent COVID-19 were collected in the United States, Italy and Spain. The analysed material was cDNA or gDNA that came from T cells, B-cell-depleted T cells, or PBMCs.

V shed 4 bases and J 2 bases; nucleotides not matched to a gene: 7. The CDR3 consists of 15 residues. Germline assignment: CDR1 LNHDA and CDR2 SQIVND (reference sequence). Per the authors' pipeline: The assay estimated nucleated cells by amplifying reference gene primers. TCRdb's copy holds only in-frame clones and misses some; the assay was immunoSEQ multiplex PCR. D and trimming were read from the DNA, whereas the V and J calls and clone size are those reported in that table. This table holds 55,000 to 70,000 clones, 85% to 90% found once. The sample was peripheral blood. V usage is TRBV19 and J usage is TRBJ1-2; 7 bases are shared with TRBD1. The TCR comes from a man between 65 and 85 years old with acute or convalescent COVID-19. The CDR3 DNA reads TGTGCCAGTAGTACCCGTCGGACAGGCAACTATGGCTACACCTTC. As protein: CASSTRRTGNYGYTF. Full variable domain (remainder filled in from reference TRBV19 and TRBJ1-2): DGGITQSPKYLFRKEGQNVTLSCEQNLNHDAMYWYRQDPGQGLRLIYYSQIVNDFQKGDIAEGYSVSREKKESFPLTVTSAQKNPTAFYLCASSTRRTGNYGYTFGSGTRLTVV.